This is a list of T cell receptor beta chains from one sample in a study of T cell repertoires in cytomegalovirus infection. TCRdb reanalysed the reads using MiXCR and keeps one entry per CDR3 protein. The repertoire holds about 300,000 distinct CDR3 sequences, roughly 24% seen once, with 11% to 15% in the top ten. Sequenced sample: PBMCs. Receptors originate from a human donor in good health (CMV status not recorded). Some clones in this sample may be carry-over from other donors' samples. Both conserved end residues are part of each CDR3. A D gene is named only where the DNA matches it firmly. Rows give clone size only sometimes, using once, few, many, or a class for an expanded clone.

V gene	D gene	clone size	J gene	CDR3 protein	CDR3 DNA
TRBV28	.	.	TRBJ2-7	CASSPSRYYEQYF	TGTGCCAGCAGTCCGTCCCGATACTACGAGCAGTACTTC
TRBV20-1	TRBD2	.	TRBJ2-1	CSATGTSGMSSYNEQFF	TGCAGTGCAACCGGGACTAGCGGAATGAGCTCCTACAATGAGCAGTTCTTC
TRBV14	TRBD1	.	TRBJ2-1	CASSHKTGQGAYNEQFF	TGTGCCAGCAGCCACAAAACCGGACAGGGGGCCTACAATGAGCAGTTCTTC
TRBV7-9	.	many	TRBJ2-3	CASRPPFRWGDTQYF	TGTGCCAGCAGACCCCCCTTTCGATGGGGAGATACGCAGTATTTT
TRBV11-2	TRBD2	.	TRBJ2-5	CASSLSGEKTQYF	TGTGCCAGCAGCTTGAGCGGGGAGAAGACCCAGTACTTC
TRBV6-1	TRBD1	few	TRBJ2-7	CASSEGQGRIEQYF	TGTGCCAGCAGTGAGGGACAGGGACGTATCGAGCAGTACTTC
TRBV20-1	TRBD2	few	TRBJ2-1	CSARDWGSGAVNEQFF	TGCAGTGCTAGAGATTGGGGTAGCGGGGCAGTCAATGAGCAGTTCTTC
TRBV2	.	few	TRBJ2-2	CASTPGRLTGELFF	TGTGCCAGCACCCCCGGACGGCTCACCGGGGAGCTGTTTTTT
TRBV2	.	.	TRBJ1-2	CASKSTTGYTF	TGTGCCAGCAAGAGCACGACTGGCTACACCTTC
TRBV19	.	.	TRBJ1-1	CASSTTRGADTEAFF	TGTGCCAGTAGTACAACCCGGGGGGCCGACACTGAAGCTTTCTTT
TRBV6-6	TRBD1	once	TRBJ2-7	CATGTVIYEQYF	TGTGCCACCGGGACAGTCATCTACGAGCAGTACTTC
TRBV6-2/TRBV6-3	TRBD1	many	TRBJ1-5	CASSYGQGNQPQHF	TGTGCCAGCAGTTACGGACAGGGAAATCAGCCCCAGCATTTT
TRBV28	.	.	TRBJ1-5	CASSFQGWVNQPQHF	TGTGCCAGCAGTTTTCAGGGATGGGTAAATCAGCCCCAGCATTTT
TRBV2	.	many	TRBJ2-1	CASSAPGGLYNEQFF	TGTGCCAGCAGTGCACCAGGGGGGCTTTACAATGAGCAGTTCTTC
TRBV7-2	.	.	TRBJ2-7	CASGTLAEQYF	TGTGCCAGCGGGACCCTGGCCGAGCAGTACTTC
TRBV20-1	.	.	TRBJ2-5	CSARATSGGETQYF	TGCAGTGCTAGAGCGACTAGTGGAGGAGAGACCCAGTACTTC
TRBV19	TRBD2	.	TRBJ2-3	CASRLGLAGEDTQYF	TGTGCCAGTAGACTAGGACTAGCGGGAGAGGATACGCAGTATTTT
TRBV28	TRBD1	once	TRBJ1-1	CASRSTGENTEAFF	TGTGCCAGCAGATCCACAGGGGAGAACACTGAAGCTTTCTTT
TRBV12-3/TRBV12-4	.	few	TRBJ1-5	CASRPPWDNQPQHF	TGTGCCAGCAGACCACCCTGGGACAATCAGCCCCAGCATTTT
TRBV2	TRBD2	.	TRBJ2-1	CASTIAGSSYNEQFF	TGTGCCAGTACAATAGCGGGAAGCTCCTACAATGAGCAGTTCTTC
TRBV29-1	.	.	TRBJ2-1	CSVDRDIYNEQFF	TGCAGCGTTGACCGGGACATCTACAATGAGCAGTTCTTC
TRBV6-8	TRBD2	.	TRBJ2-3	CASSTIGTTRMDTQYF	TGTGCCAGCAGCACCATCGGGACTACCCGGATGGATACGCAGTATTTT
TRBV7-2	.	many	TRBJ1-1	CASSFSGHLNTEAFF	TGTGCCAGCAGCTTTTCGGGACACCTGAACACTGAAGCTTTCTTT
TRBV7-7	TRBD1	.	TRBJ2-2	CASSLGTGGPTGELFF	TGTGCTAGCAGCTTGGGGACAGGGGGCCCCACCGGGGAGCTGTTTTTT
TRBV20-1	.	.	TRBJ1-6	CSARDRAAWGYSPLHF	TGCAGTGCTAGAGATCGGGCAGCCTGGGGCTATTCACCCCTCCACTTT
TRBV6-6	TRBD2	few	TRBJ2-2	CASSSGLAQTGELFF	TGTGCCAGCAGTTCCGGACTAGCGCAGACCGGGGAGCTGTTTTTT
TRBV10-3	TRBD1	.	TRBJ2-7	CAISEPGQPSYEQYF	TGTGCCATCAGTGAGCCGGGACAGCCCTCCTACGAGCAGTACTTC
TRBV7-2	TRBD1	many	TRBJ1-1	CASSFTGGYTEAFF	TGTGCCAGCAGCTTTACAGGGGGATACACTGAAGCTTTCTTT
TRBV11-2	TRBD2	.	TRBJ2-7	CASSPLAGRETYEQYF	TGTGCCAGCAGCCCCCTAGCCGGGAGGGAAACCTACGAGCAGTACTTC
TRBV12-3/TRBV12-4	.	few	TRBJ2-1	CAGSPQVGSYNEQFF	TGTGCCGGTTCCCCACAGGTCGGCTCCTACAATGAGCAGTTCTTC
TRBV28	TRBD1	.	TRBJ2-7	CASPITGGTNEQYF	TGTGCCAGCCCCATTACAGGGGGCACAAACGAGCAGTACTTC
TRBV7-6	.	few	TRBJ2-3	CASRWRWDWTDTQYF	TGTGCCAGCAGGTGGAGATGGGATTGGACAGATACGCAGTATTTT
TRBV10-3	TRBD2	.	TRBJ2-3	CATGLAGTDTQYF	TGTGCCACTGGACTAGCGGGAACGGATACGCAGTATTTT
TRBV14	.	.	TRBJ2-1	CASSQEFEVTVF	TGTGCCAGCAGCCAAGAATTTGAGGTAACGGTCTTC
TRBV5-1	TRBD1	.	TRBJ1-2	CASSSGQAYGYTF	TGCGCCAGCAGCTCGGGACAGGCCTATGGCTACACCTTC
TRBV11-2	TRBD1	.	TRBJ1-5	CASSHATGGLGQPQHF	TGTGCCAGCAGCCACGCGACAGGGGGCTTAGGACAGCCCCAGCATTTT
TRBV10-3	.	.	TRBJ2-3	CAISELGDTQYF	TGTGCCATCAGTGAGTTGGGAGATACGCAGTATTTT
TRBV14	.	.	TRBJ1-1	CASSKLGGEAFF	TGTGCCAGCAGCAAACTTGGGGGTGAAGCTTTCTTT
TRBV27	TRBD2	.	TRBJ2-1	CASTAGIGSYNEQFF	TGTGCCAGCACAGCGGGAATAGGGTCCTACAATGAGCAGTTCTTC
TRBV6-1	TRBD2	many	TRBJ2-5	CASSEAGGGVQETQYF	TGTGCCAGCAGTGAAGCGGGCGGGGGAGTTCAAGAGACCCAGTACTTC
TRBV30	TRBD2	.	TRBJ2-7	CAAGGPEQYF	TGTGCCGCGGGAGGGCCCGAGCAGTACTTC